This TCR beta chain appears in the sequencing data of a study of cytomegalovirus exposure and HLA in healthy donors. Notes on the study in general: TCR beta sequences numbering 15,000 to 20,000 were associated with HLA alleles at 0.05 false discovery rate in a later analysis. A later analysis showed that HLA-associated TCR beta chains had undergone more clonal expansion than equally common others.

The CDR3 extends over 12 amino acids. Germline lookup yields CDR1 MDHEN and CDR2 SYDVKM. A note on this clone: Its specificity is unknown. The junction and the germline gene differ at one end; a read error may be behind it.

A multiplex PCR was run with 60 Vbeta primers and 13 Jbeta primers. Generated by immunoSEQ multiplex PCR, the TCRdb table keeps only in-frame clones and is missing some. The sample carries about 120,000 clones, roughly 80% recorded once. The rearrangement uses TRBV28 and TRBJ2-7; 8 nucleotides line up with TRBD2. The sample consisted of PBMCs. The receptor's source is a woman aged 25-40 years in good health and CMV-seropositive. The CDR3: CASSPLDGREDF. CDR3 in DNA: TGTGCCAGCAGTCCCCTGGATGGGCGGGAGGACTTC. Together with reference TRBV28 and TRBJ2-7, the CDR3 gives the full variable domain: DVKVTQSSRYLVKRTGEKVFLECVQDMDHENMFWYRQDPGLGLRLIYFSYDVKMKEKGDIPEGYSVSREKKERFSLILESASTNQTSMYLCASSPLDGREDFGPGTRLTVT.